This TCR beta chain was found in a study of radiation and T cells in renal cell carcinoma. J gave up 6 bases and V 4 bases, and 8 bases lay outside the gene matches. Germline assignment: CDR1 SEHNR and CDR2 FQNEAQ (reference sequence). The CDR3 sequence is 14 residues long. A word on this clone: Antigen unknown.

Clones were sequenced by immunoSEQ multiplex PCR, and TCRdb holds only the in-frame ones, with some missing. The table includes over 60,000 clones, around 81% detected once. Whole-study results and caveats: Without pretreatment biopsies, baseline tumor clonotype presence was undetermined. In blood, top tumor clones expanded by 2 weeks, shrinking by 4.

The time point was: blood 2 weeks post-SBRT. Noted treatment: 15 Gy SBRT to primary tumor, nephrectomy 4 weeks later. After SBRT, blood was collected at 2 and 4 weeks, plus baseline. The patient's renal cell carcinoma had clear cell pathology. This clonotype originated in a man aged 55 to 69 with renal cell carcinoma. The source was blood, collected from a patient whose treatment included radiotherapy and nephrectomy. This chain connects TRBV7-9 to TRBJ2-7; 8 bases align to TRBD1. The CDR3 coding sequence is TGTGCCAGCAGCTCAACAGGGGGTTCTCTCGAGCAGTACGTC. This encodes CASSSTGGSLEQYV.